This T cell receptor (beta chain) was captured in a study of memory CD4+ T cells and cytomegalovirus serostatus. Regarding the study as a whole: Repertoires predicted CMV serostatus with median bootstrapped AUC of around 0.96. Each of roughly 65 CMV-associated TCRbeta sequences occurred in one to five individuals.

Notes on this clone: Its antigen is undetermined.

Germline CDR1 reads MNHNS; CDR2 reads SASEGT. The CDR3 runs to 14 residues. The V and J ends lost 5 bases and 7 bases respectively, with 17 bases between them. The sort gate was single viable CD3+CD4+CD8-CD45RO+ cells for memory CD4+ T cells. Here immunoSEQ multiplex PCR was the method, and the copy in TCRdb shows in-frame clones only, minus some. The table records around 53,000 clones, 80% to 90% of them present only once. This TCR came from an adult in good health and CMV-seropositive. The sequencing input was memory CD4+ T cells from blood. The rearrangement links TRBV6-1 to TRBJ1-2; D is perhaps TRBD1 (6 bases). The CDR3 DNA is TGTGCCAGCAGTCCAACGACAGGAATCTCTGGCTACACCTTC. This encodes CASSPTTGISGYTF.